What follows are 25 T cell receptor beta chains derived from one specimen sequenced in a study of control samples from healthy donors and cancer patients (dated by TCRdb to the early 2020s). Libraries came from the immunoSEQ multiplex PCR assay. TCRdb stores this immuneACCESS table with in-frame sequences only. Part of the clones is absent; in the studies checked, under half of the shortfall reflects unresolved V genes, and no reason is known for the rest. In this sample the table shows about 140,000 clones, 88% of which occur a single time. The ten largest clones take up 1.5% to 2% of the sample. The sequencing input was blood. The receptor source for this set is a man aged 18-30 years in good health.

The rearrangement uses TRBV5-1 and TRBJ2-5, with 8 bases aligning to TRBD2. The CDR3 has 14 residues. Germline-derived CDR1 and CDR2 are SGHRS and YFSETQ. V lost 5 bases and J lost 5; bases outside the gene matches: 8. The CDR3 bases are TGCGCCAGCAGTTCCAGCGGGGGCGGGGAGACCCAGTACTTC. As protein: CASSSSGGGETQYF.

V gene TRBV7-3 combines with J gene TRBJ2-3; no definite D call. Trimming pared 4 bases from V and 2 bases from J, leaving 13 bases between. This CDR3 is 15 amino acids long. Looked up from germline, CDR1 is SGHTA and CDR2 is FQGTGA. CDR3 protein: CASSSSLGHTDTQYF. CDR3 DNA: TGTGCCAGCAGCTCCTCCTTAGGCCACACAGATACGCAGTATTTT.

The rearrangement links TRBV19 to TRBJ1-5; D unresolved. CDR3 length: 15 residues. Trimming cost V 6 bases and J 2 bases, with 14 bases left between them. The germline V gene has CDR1 LNHDA and CDR2 SQIVND (reference sequence). CDR3 nucleotides: TGTGCCAGTAGCGAGAACACGGGAGGCAATCAGCCCCAGCATTTT. Amino acids: CASSENTGGNQPQHF. The full variable domain, in which reference TRBV19 and TRBJ1-5 provide the parts outside the CDR3, is DGGITQSPKYLFRKEGQNVTLSCEQNLNHDAMYWYRQDPGQGLRLIYYSQIVNDFQKGDIAEGYSVSREKKESFPLTVTSAQKNPTAFYLCASSENTGGNQPQHFGDGTRLSIL.

The chain employs TRBV28 and TRBJ2-7; tentative D call: TRBD1 (5 bases). V lost 7 bases and J lost 5, with 15 bases in between. This CDR3 is 13 amino acids long. The V gene's germline CDR1 is MDHEN and CDR2 SYDVKM. The CDR3 sequence: CASTDGHLDEQYF. As DNA, the CDR3 is TGTGCCAGCACTGACGGACACCTTGACGAGCAGTACTTC.

This chain uses TRBV30 with TRBJ1-2; D gene uncertain. This CDR3 is 12 amino acids long. Between the trimmed V and J ends, which lost 4 bases and 8 bases, there was a span of 14 bases. Germline V gene lookup returns CDR1 GTSNPN and CDR2 SVGIG (reference sequence). CDR3: CAWIRGFKGYTF. In DNA, the CDR3 is TGTGCCTGGATTCGGGGATTTAAGGGCTACACCTTC.

This sequence joins TRBV5-6 and TRBJ2-5; 7 bases are a match to TRBD2. Germline-derived CDR1 and CDR2 are SGHDT and YYEEEE. The trim removed 3 bases at V and 3 bases at J, leaving 14 bases unmatched. This CDR3 is 17 amino acids long. The CDR3 reads CASSSETGAGREETQYF. Written as DNA, the CDR3 is TGTGCCAGCAGCTCCGAGACGGGTGCAGGGAGGGAAGAGACCCAGTACTTC.

CDR3 DNA sequence: TGTGCCAGCAGATGGGAGTCGTCCTACGAGCAGTACTTC. Protein sequence: CASRWESSYEQYF. The chain recombines TRBV6-5 with TRBJ2-7; the D gene is possibly TRBD2 (5 bases). In germline, CDR1 is MNHEY, CDR2 SVGAGI. The CDR3 length is 13 residues. The V end was cut by 6 bases, the J end by 1 base, with 10 bases between.

This clone was counted once. This sequence joins TRBV19 and TRBJ2-7; the match to TRBD1 covers 8 bases. Germline V gives CDR1 LNHDA, CDR2 SQIVND (reference sequence). The CDR3 is 15 amino acids. The junction had 11 bases not matched to a gene; V was cut back by 7 bases and J by 3 bases. CDR3 in DNA: TGTGCCAGTAAGCGAAACGACAGGGGCCACTACGAGCAGTACTTC. Amino acid sequence: CASKRNDRGHYEQYF.

V gene TRBV9 combines with J gene TRBJ2-7, with 9 bases identical to TRBD2. The CDR3 consists of 14 residues. CDR1 is SGDLS and CDR2 is YYNGEE in the germline V gene. The V gene end was trimmed by 1 base and the J gene end by 3 bases; junction bases not matched to a gene: 2. The CDR3 loop reads CASSVSSGVYEQYF. CDR3 bases: TGTGCCAGCAGCGTATCTAGCGGGGTCTACGAGCAGTACTTC.

This chain joins TRBV6-6 and TRBJ1-1; no clear D. Germline lookup yields CDR1 MNHNY and CDR2 SVGAGI (reference sequence). Trimming removed 5 bases from V and 0 bases from J, with 13 bases in between. The CDR3 contains 15 residues. As DNA, the CDR3 is TGTGCCAGCAGTCCTCCCAGGCGTATGAACACTGAAGCTTTCTTT. Protein product: CASSPPRRMNTEAFF.

The CDR3 loop is CASSSPTGGTDTQYF. The CDR3 DNA reads as TGTGCCTCCTCCAGCCCGACAGGGGGCACAGATACGCAGTATTTT. The chain carries TRBV19 and TRBJ2-3; 8 bases match TRBD1. The germline V gene encodes CDR1 LNHDA and CDR2 SQIVND (reference sequence). V lost 11 bases, J lost 1 base, and 11 bases stayed unmatched. This CDR3 has 15 residues.

The chain has TRBV7-2 and TRBJ2-7, with 9 bases aligning to TRBD2. The CDR3 sequence is 17 residues long. J lost 1 base, V lost 3 bases, and 10 bases had no gene match. The germline V gene has CDR1 SGHTA and CDR2 FQGNSA. The CDR3 region is CASSFSGGGVVSYEQYF. The DNA of the CDR3 is TGTGCCAGCAGCTTTTCTGGCGGGGGGGTAGTTTCCTACGAGCAGTACTTC.

A remark on this clone: One end of the junction varies from germline; a read error may be responsible. The chain carries TRBV30 and TRBJ1-3, with a tentative D call TRBD1 (5 bases). From germline, CDR1 is GTSNPN and CDR2 SVGIG (reference sequence). The CDR3 has 11 residues. The CDR3 here is CASESGTQFRF. As DNA, the CDR3 is TGTGCCTCGGAGTCCGGGACCCAATTTCGTTTT.

The V gene is TRBV19, the J gene TRBJ2-2; D ambiguous. Germline loops: CDR1 LNHDA, CDR2 SQIVND (reference sequence). Trimming removed 10 bases from V and 3 bases from J, with 15 bases in between. CDR3 length equals 14 residues. The CDR3 DNA is TGTGCCACCCCATCTGGGGATTACACCGGGGAGCTGTTTTTT. Translating it yields CATPSGDYTGELFF.

This clone was picked up one time. This rearrangement joins TRBV2 to TRBJ1-2, with D possibly being TRBD1 (6 bases). The CDR3 is made up of 14 amino acids. The germline V gene has CDR1 SNHLY and CDR2 FYNNEI. Trimming removed 6 bases from V and 4 bases from J, with 15 bases in between. CDR3 DNA sequence: TGTGCCAGCAGAGACAGGTTGACCTTCTATGGCTACACCTTC. This sequence encodes CASRDRLTFYGYTF.

The CDR3: CASSPLGRSGVGELFF. CDR3 bases: TGTGCCAGCAGCCCTCTCGGGCGGTCTGGTGTCGGGGAGCTGTTTTTT. V is TRBV7-8 and J is TRBJ2-2, with D uncertain. With 5 bases removed from V and 7 bases from J, the gap between germline ends came to 20 bases. Germline CDR1 reads SGHVS; CDR2 reads FQNEAQ. The CDR3 covers 16 residues.

This rearrangement joins TRBV5-4 to TRBJ2-3; 8 positions agree with TRBD2. This CDR3 spans 15 amino acids. Germline V gene sequence: CDR1 SGHNT, CDR2 YYREEE (reference sequence). The V gene end was trimmed by 0 bases and the J gene end by 3 bases; junction bases not matched to a gene: 3. CDR3 loop: CASSLAGGRTDTQYF. The DNA for the CDR3 is TGTGCCAGCAGCTTGGCGGGGGGGAGGACAGATACGCAGTATTTT. Full variable domain (missing parts from reference TRBV5-4 and TRBJ2-3): ETGVTQSPTHLIKTRGQQVTLRCSSQSGHNTVSWYQQALGQGPQFIFQYYREEENGRGNFPPRFSGLQFPNYSSELNVNALELDDSALYLCASSLAGGRTDTQYFGPGTRLTVL.

The chain couples TRBV28 to TRBJ1-5, with TRBD1 matching over 7 bases. This CDR3 region has 15 residues. Trimming removed 10 bases from V and 7 bases from J; junction bases left unmatched: 16. CDR1 is MDHEN, CDR2 SYDVKM, per germline. CDR3 in amino acids: CATIEGDSRVQPQHF. In DNA, the CDR3 is TGTGCCACCATTGAAGGGGACAGCCGCGTGCAGCCCCAGCATTTT. The full variable domain, its missing parts supplied by reference TRBV28 and TRBJ1-5, is DVKVTQSSRYLVKRTGEKVFLECVQDMDHENMFWYRQDPGLGLRLIYFSYDVKMKEKGDIPEGYSVSREKKERFSLILESASTNQTSMYLCATIEGDSRVQPQHFGDGTRLSIL.

The chain employs TRBV6-6 and TRBJ1-5; 9 bases line up with TRBD1. J lost 7 bases, V lost 6 bases, and 4 bases had no gene match. The CDR3 is 13 amino acids. Looked up from germline, CDR1 is MNHNY and CDR2 is SVGAGI (reference sequence). As DNA, the CDR3 is TGTGCCAGCAGCGGACAGGGGCCGCAGCCCCAGCATTTT. It yields the protein CASSGQGPQPQHF.

This clone has only one observation. The V and J genes are TRBV7-2 and TRBJ1-1, with 9 nucleotides matching TRBD1. The CDR3 has 13 residues. CDR1 and CDR2 (germline): SGHTA, FQGNSA. Trimming at V came to 1 base and at J to 11 bases, leaving 5 bases not matched to a gene. CDR3 sequence reads: CASSLGGDRDAFF. For the CDR3, the DNA is TGTGCCAGCAGCTTAGGCGGGGACAGGGACGCTTTCTTT. The variable domain in full, with the rest retrieved from reference TRBV7-2 and TRBJ1-1, is GAGVSQSPSNKVTEKGKDVELRCDPISGHTALYWYRQSLGQGLEFLIYFQGNSAPDKSGLPSDRFSAERTGGSVSTLTIQRTQQEDSAVYLCASSLGGDRDAFFGQGTRLTVV.

The rearrangement joins TRBV5-6 to TRBJ1-5, with 10 nucleotides matching TRBD1. The V gene end was trimmed by 4 bases and the J gene end by 7 bases; junction bases not matched to a gene: 14. This CDR3 region has 17 residues. Germline V lookup: CDR1 SGHDT, CDR2 YYEEEE. The CDR3 loop is CASSRTSGTGDGQPQHF. CDR3 DNA sequence: TGTGCCAGCAGCAGAACTTCCGGGACAGGGGATGGGCAGCCCCAGCATTTT.

The V gene is TRBV10-3, the J gene TRBJ1-5, with unresolved D. Deletions cut 0 bases from V and 4 bases from J, with 10 bases between. The CDR3 sequence is 15 residues long. Germline V lookup: CDR1 ENHRY, CDR2 SYGVKD. CDR3 sequence (DNA): TGTGCCATCAGTGAGTCTGGCGGGGAGAATCAGCCCCAGCATTTT. Encoded protein: CAISESGGENQPQHF.

The chain couples TRBV7-2 to TRBJ2-1, with 8 bases lining up with TRBD1. J lost 7 bases, V lost 4 bases, and 6 bases had no gene match. Looked up from germline, CDR1 is SGHTA and CDR2 is FQGNSA. CDR3 length: 14 residues. CDR3 residues: CASSSGQGRNEQFF. CDR3 nucleotide sequence: TGTGCCAGCAGCTCCGGACAGGGAAGAAATGAGCAGTTCTTC.

V and J are TRBV13 and TRBJ1-2; D call uncertain. In germline, CDR1 is PRHDT, CDR2 FYEKMQ (reference sequence). This CDR3 has 16 residues. Trimming removed 1 base at V and 2 bases at J, with 14 bases between. In DNA, the CDR3 is TGTGCCAGCAGCTTAGCAACAGACACATCGAACTATGGCTACACCTTC. Protein sequence: CASSLATDTSNYGYTF.

The chain recombines TRBV27 with TRBJ2-1; D remains unclear. Per the germline V gene, CDR1 is MNHEY and CDR2 is SMNVEV (reference sequence). V was trimmed by 5 bases and J by 7 bases, leaving 3 bases between them. The CDR3 is 10 residues long. In DNA form, the CDR3 reads TGTGCCAGCAGTAAGAATGAGCAGTTCTTC. Its translation: CASSKNEQFF.